Below, 14 T cell receptor beta chains from the same sample are listed, as sequenced in a study of blood T cell repertoires in COVID-19. Only in-frame clones appear in the TCRdb table, and some are missing; sequencing was by immunoSEQ multiplex PCR. The repertoire has about 400,000 clones, over 85% of them found once; the top ten carry less than 2%. The source material was PBMCs or T cells enriched from blood (not recorded which). The receptors here all came from a woman in her twenties or thirties who had recovered from COVID-19.

The chain uses TRBV6-6 and TRBJ1-5; 12 bases match TRBD1. The germline V gene encodes CDR1 MNHNY and CDR2 SVGAGI (reference sequence). With V trimmed by 5 bases and J by 7 bases, 15 bases remained unmatched. This CDR3 contains 18 residues. CDR3 residues: CASSPRGTGGPGRQPQHF. CDR3 sequence (DNA): TGTGCCAGCAGTCCGAGGGGGACAGGGGGCCCCGGCCGGCAGCCCCAGCATTTT.

V gene TRBV3-1 (or the pseudogene TRBV3-2) combines with J gene TRBJ2-3; TRBD1 is a possible D gene (6 bases). V was shortened by 0 bases and J by 4 bases, with 11 bases between the two germline ends. Per germline, CDR1 LGHDT and CDR2 YNNKEL (reference sequence). The CDR3 length is 15 residues. In DNA, the CDR3 is TGTGCCAGCAGCCAAGAAGACAAGGGGGCAGATACGCAGTATTTT. Protein sequence: CASSQEDKGADTQYF.

The gene calls are TRBV30 and TRBJ2-1; D is unclear. V was cut by 8 bases and J by 7 bases, with 3 bases left in between. Germline CDR1 is GTSNPN and CDR2 is SVGIG (reference sequence). The CDR3 spans 8 residues. The CDR3 bases are TGTGCCCTAAATGAGCAGTTCTTC. Its translation: CALNEQFF.

The rearrangement links TRBV27 to TRBJ2-7; 7 positions agree with TRBD1. Germline CDR1 and CDR2: MNHEY and SMNVEV (reference sequence). The CDR3 extends over 14 amino acids. V shed 5 bases, J shed 6 bases, and the junction held 10 bases outside the gene matches. This chain's CDR3 is CASSPSTGSFEQYF. Written as DNA, the CDR3 is TGTGCCAGCAGTCCCTCGACAGGGTCGTTCGAGCAGTACTTC.

The J gene is TRBJ1-1, the V gene TRBV4-3; TRBD1 is a possible D gene (6 bases). Germline CDR1 LGHNA, CDR2 YSLEER. V lost 1 base and J lost 4, with 10 bases in between. The CDR3 runs 14 residues. The CDR3 nucleotides read TGCGCCAGCAGCCAAGTAACAGGGAGCACTGAAGCTTTCTTT. It is translated as CASSQVTGSTEAFF.

The rearrangement links TRBV18 to TRBJ1-6, with D possibly TRBD1 on 5 matching bases. CDR1 and CDR2 (germline): KGHSH, LQKENI. With 2 bases removed from V and 7 bases from J, the gap between germline ends came to 9 bases. The length of the CDR3 is 14 residues. CDR3 region: CASSPGARNSPLHF. The CDR3 DNA follows: TGTGCCAGCTCACCAGGGGCCCGGAATTCACCCCTCCACTTT. The full variable domain, completed using reference TRBV18 and TRBJ1-6, is NAGVMQNPRHLVRRRGQEARLRCSPMKGHSHVYWYRQLPEEGLKFMVYLQKENIIDESGMPKERFSAEFPKEGPSILRIQQVVRGDSAAYFCASSPGARNSPLHFGNGTRLTVT.

CDR3 nucleotides: TGTGCCAGCAGCTTAGGCACACCTAACACTGAAGCTTTCTTT. Translating gives CASSLGTPNTEAFF. This chain joins TRBV7-9 and TRBJ1-1, with D hard to call. Between the trimmed V and J ends, which lost 1 base and 2 bases, there was a span of 8 bases. This CDR3 contains 14 residues. In germline, CDR1 is SEHNR, CDR2 FQNEAQ (reference sequence). Supplemented by reference TRBV7-9 and TRBJ1-1, the full variable domain reads DTGVSQNPRHKITKRGQNVTFRCDPISEHNRLYWYRQTLGQGPEFLTYFQNEAQLEKSRLLSDRFSAERPKGSFSTLEIQRTEQGDSAMYLCASSLGTPNTEAFFGQGTRLTVV.

This chain joins TRBV7-9 and TRBJ2-1; TRBD1 agrees at 10 bases. The ends lost 9 bases at V and 0 bases at J; junction bases unmatched: 5. This CDR3 is 15 amino acids long. Germline loops: CDR1 SEHNR, CDR2 FQNEAQ (reference sequence). The CDR3 DNA reads as TGTGCCAGTAGGGACAGGGGAAACTCCTACAATGAGCAGTTCTTC. This translates into CASRDRGNSYNEQFF.

The V and J genes are TRBV30 and TRBJ1-5; perhaps TRBD1 as D (6 bases). CDR3 size: 13 residues. V lost 0 bases to trimming and J lost 8 bases, with 11 bases between them. Germline values: CDR1 GTSNPN, CDR2 SVGIG (reference sequence). The DNA of the CDR3 is TGTGCCTGGAGTGTAGGGGGTTTGGAGCCCCAGCATTTT. It encodes CAWSVGGLEPQHF.

The chain uses TRBV5-4 and TRBJ1-3; 9 nucleotides match TRBD1. CDR1 SGHNT and CDR2 YYREEE come from the germline V gene (reference sequence). J was trimmed by 3 bases and V by 2 bases; bases with no gene match: 6. CDR3 length equals 16 residues. The chain's CDR3 is CASSFMDRGRGNTIYF. The CDR3 region has the DNA TGTGCCAGCAGCTTCATGGACAGGGGTCGTGGAAACACCATATATTTT.

The count of this clone is one. This chain connects TRBV7-9 to TRBJ1-6, with D perhaps matching TRBD1 (5 bases). Per germline, CDR1 SEHNR and CDR2 FQNEAQ (reference sequence). Trimming removed 5 bases from V and 5 bases from J, with 10 bases in between. This CDR3 has 14 residues. The CDR3: CASSQQGDNSPLHF. CDR3 sequence (DNA): TGTGCCAGCAGCCAACAAGGGGATAATTCACCCCTCCACTTT.

The chain recombines TRBV11-2 with TRBJ2-7, with TRBD2 as a possible D gene (6 bases). CDR1 and CDR2 (germline): SGHAT, FQNNGV. Trimming removed 3 bases at V and 5 bases at J, with 14 bases between. This CDR3 has 14 residues. In DNA form, the CDR3 reads TGTGCCAGCAGCTTCCGCGGGGCCGATGACGAGCAGTACTTC. Protein product: CASSFRGADDEQYF.

The rearrangement joins TRBV7-2 to TRBJ2-7; 14 bases align to TRBD2. V trimming: 4 bases; J trimming: 3 bases; junction bases outside the gene matches: 14. This CDR3 has 19 amino acids. In germline, CDR1 is SGHTA, CDR2 FQGNSA. CDR3 residues: CASSYRTSGRMGLLYEQYF. The CDR3 DNA is TGTGCCAGCAGCTACCGGACTAGCGGGAGGATGGGTTTGCTCTACGAGCAGTACTTC.

The chain recombines TRBV9 with TRBJ2-5; 11 nucleotides align to TRBD2. Trimming took 1 base from V and 5 from J; bases not matched to a gene: 7. Germline values: CDR1 SGDLS, CDR2 YYNGEE. The CDR3 runs to 16 residues. The CDR3 sequence is CASSVTSGRVAETQYF. The CDR3 DNA reads TGTGCCAGCAGCGTAACTAGCGGGAGAGTTGCGGAGACCCAGTACTTC.